This T cell receptor beta chain emerged from a study of blood T cell repertoires in COVID-19 (dated by TCRdb to about 2020). About the investigation overall: Samples from collaborators originated in the United States, Italy and Spain and spanned both the acute and convalescent phases of COVID-19. The prospective study material was composed of cDNA or gDNA derived from T cells, B-cell-depleted T cells, or PBMCs. A de-identified subject ID, COVID-19 status, age in years and sex were almost always included in the sample metadata. Samples came from the ongoing ImmuneRACE study (first 160 participants) plus 1,254 subjects from 6 global collaborators. Deeply sampled blood TCRbeta repertoires from subjects exposed to, actively infected with, or recovered from COVID-19 were included in the dataset. A freely available public database, intended as a resource for researchers studying the immune response to SARS-CoV-2, is where the repertoires were released. HLA class I and class II types, where available, came from metadata supplied by the sample provider rather than from assay-based typing. Overall results and qualifications from the work: Clinical and demographic metadata were provided uncurated, with the amount varying by source and participant.

The collaborating institutions used their own protocols to collect whole blood in K2EDTA tubes. For TCRbeta analysis, collaborators shipped samples as frozen whole blood, isolated PBMCs, or DNA extracted from either of those sample types. The CDR3 starts with the cysteine, ends with the phenylalanine, and has 15 residues. Only CDR3 DNA remains: 45 bases, in frame from the first base. V trim: 5 bases; J trim: 4 bases; unmatched bases: 9. Via the germline V gene, CDR1 is LGHNT and CDR2 FRNRAP. Concerning this clone: Which antigen it targets is not known. No qualities accompany the bases; no much larger clone lies one base away.

TCRbeta CDR3 regions were amplified from genomic DNA by means of the immunoSEQ Assay, a bias-controlled multiplex PCR. The study's own analysis went as follows. Nucleated cell counts per sample were estimated from amplification of reference gene primers within the assay. To quantify the absolute abundance of each unique TCRbeta CDR3 rearrangement, sequence reads were collapsed and filtered. For each sample, productive Simpson clonality was calculated as the square root of Simpson's diversity index across productive rearrangements. As stored in TCRdb, this immuneACCESS dataset retains in-frame rearrangements with V and J assigned. A fraction of the clones does not appear; measured against another copy, unresolved V genes explain less than half of the discrepancy, and the remainder lacks a known reason. V, J and clone size reflect that table, while D and trimming were determined from the DNA. The sample has 90,000 to 130,000 clones on record, 75% to 80% of them singletons. Of the sample, 15% to 20% falls within the top ten clones.

The clonotype comes from an elderly woman with active or convalescent COVID-19. Sequencing input: peripheral blood. The chain is made from TRBV12-5 and TRBJ1-2; 8 central bases correspond to TRBD1. The CDR3 corresponds to CASGGWTGRGYGYTF. The nucleotide sequence reads TGTGCTAGTGGTGGATGGACAGGGAGAGGCTATGGCTACACCTTC. The reference TRBV12-5 and TRBJ1-2 proteins fill in what lies around the CDR3, so the full variable domain reads DARVTQTPRHKVTEMGQEVTMRCQPILGHNTVFWYRQTMMQGLELLAYFRNRAPLDDSGMPKDRFSAEMPDATLATLKIQPSEPRDSAVYFCASGGWTGRGYGYTFGSGTRLTVV.